This entry is about one T cell receptor beta chain. What it binds is unknown. Germline is not matched at one junction end, which may reflect a read error. The data were taken from a study of cytomegalovirus exposure and HLA in healthy donors. Overall study results and limits: The study designated 150 to 200 TCR beta chains cytomegalovirus-associated.

Everyone who donated was a healthy bone marrow donor. Researchers ran the PCR with 60 Vbeta and 13 Jbeta primers. Assay used: immunoSEQ multiplex PCR; TCRdb lists only in-frame clones, some missing. The repertoire includes more than 80,000 clones, roughly 79% of them detected once, and roughly 13% sits in the top ten. The CDR3 covers 17 residues. Germline loops: CDR1 SNHLY, CDR2 FYNNEI. This TCR was recovered from a woman between 65 and 79 years old in good health and CMV-seropositive. This chain connects TRBV2 to TRBJ2-1; TRBD2 aligns across 12 bases. Sequencing was performed on PBMCs. The CDR3 is CASGGTSGLGSFNEQFF. The DNA for the CDR3 is TGTGCCAGCGGCGGGACTAGCGGGCTAGGTTCCTTCAATGAGCAGTTCTTC.